This T cell receptor (beta chain) is drawn from a study of cytomegalovirus exposure and HLA in healthy donors. Study-wide points: Earlier findings revealed that most TCR beta V segments proved productive either about 87% or about 30% of the time. Later analysis demonstrated an association between a missense DCLRE1C variant and TCR beta V- and J-gene trimming. From TCR beta sequences, most subjects' HLA-A and HLA-B alleles were reportedly predicted accurately. Exclusion as indistinguishable affected some V segments, including TRBV6-2 and TRBV6-3.

The PCR contained 60 Vbeta and 13 Jbeta primers. Libraries were prepared by immunoSEQ multiplex PCR; TCRdb keeps only in-frame clonotypes and omits some of them. The data contain around 140,000 clones, 75% to 85% of them singletons. Turning to this clone: Antigen unknown.

This CDR3 has 15 residues. Trimming pared 0 bases from V and 1 base from J, leaving 9 bases between. Germline CDR1 is SEHNR and CDR2 is FQNEAQ (reference sequence). The receptor's source is a woman aged 45-60 years in good health and CMV-seropositive. Sequencing used PBMCs. V and J are TRBV7-9 and TRBJ1-2, with unresolved D. The CDR3 coding sequence is TGTGCCAGCAGCTTAGCCCCCGTTGTTAACTATGGCTACACCTTC. Translated, it gives CASSLAPVVNYGYTF.